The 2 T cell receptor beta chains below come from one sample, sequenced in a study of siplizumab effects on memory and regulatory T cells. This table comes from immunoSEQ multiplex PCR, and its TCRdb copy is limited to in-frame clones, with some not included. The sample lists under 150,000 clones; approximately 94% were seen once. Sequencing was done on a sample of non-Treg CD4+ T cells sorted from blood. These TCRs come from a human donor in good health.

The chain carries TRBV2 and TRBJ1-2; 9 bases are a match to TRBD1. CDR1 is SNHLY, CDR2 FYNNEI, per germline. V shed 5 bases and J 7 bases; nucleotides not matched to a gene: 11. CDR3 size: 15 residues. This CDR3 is CASSSKQGAPGGYTF. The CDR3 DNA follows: TGTGCCAGCAGTTCCAAACAGGGGGCGCCGGGTGGCTACACCTTC.

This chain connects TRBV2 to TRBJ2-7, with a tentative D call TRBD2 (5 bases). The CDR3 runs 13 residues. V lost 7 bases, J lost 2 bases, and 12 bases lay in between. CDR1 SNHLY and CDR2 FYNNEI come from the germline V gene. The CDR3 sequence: CASTRGPAYEQYF. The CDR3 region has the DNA TGTGCCAGCACCAGAGGGCCGGCCTACGAGCAGTACTTC.